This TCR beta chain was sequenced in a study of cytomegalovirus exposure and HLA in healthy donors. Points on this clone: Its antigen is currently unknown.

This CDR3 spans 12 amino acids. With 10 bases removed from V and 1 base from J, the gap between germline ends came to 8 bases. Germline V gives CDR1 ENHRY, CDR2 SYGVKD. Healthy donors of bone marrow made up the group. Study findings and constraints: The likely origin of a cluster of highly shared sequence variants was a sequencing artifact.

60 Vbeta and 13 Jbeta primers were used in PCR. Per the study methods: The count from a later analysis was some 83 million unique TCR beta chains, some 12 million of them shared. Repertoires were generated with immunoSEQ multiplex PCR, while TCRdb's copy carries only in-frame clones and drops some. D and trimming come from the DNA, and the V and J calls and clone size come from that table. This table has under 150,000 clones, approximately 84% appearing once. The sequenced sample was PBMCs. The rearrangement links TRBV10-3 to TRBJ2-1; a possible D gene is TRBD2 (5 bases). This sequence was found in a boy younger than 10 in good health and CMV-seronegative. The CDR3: CATGWSYNEQFF. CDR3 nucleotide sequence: TGTGCCACGGGATGGTCCTACAATGAGCAGTTCTTC.